One and the same sample provided the 7 T cell receptor beta chains below, sequenced in a study of long-term antiretroviral therapy in people with HIV. Researchers report immunoSEQ v3.0 was run at survey level. Repertoires were generated with immunoSEQ multiplex PCR, while TCRdb's copy carries only in-frame clones and drops some. The repertoire holds some 25,000 clones, with about 82% as singletons. The sample here was unsorted PBMCs, taken 3 years after starting antiretroviral therapy. Receptor source: a man in his forties with HIV.

This chain's CDR3 is CASSLIGTGYEQYF. Here the CDR3 DNA reads TGTGCCAGCAGCTTAATTGGAACAGGCTACGAGCAGTACTTC. V gene TRBV7-9 combines with J gene TRBJ2-7, with D possibly TRBD1 on 5 matching bases. Germline values: CDR1 SEHNR, CDR2 FQNEAQ (reference sequence). Trimming took 2 bases from V and 3 from J, leaving 11 bases between them. The CDR3 runs to 14 residues.

This chain joins TRBV4-3 and TRBJ2-7, with D possibly being TRBD1 (6 bases). Germline V CDR1 and CDR2: LGHNA, YSLEER. Deletions cut 3 bases from V and 4 bases from J, with 22 bases between. This CDR3 comprises 17 residues. The CDR3 coding sequence is TGCGCCAGCAGCCAGGATTGGGTAGAGGGGGTCGGGTACGAGCAGTACTTC. Translated: CASSQDWVEGVGYEQYF.

The rearrangement uses TRBV5-4 and TRBJ2-6; the D gene is possibly TRBD1 (6 bases). Per the germline V gene, CDR1 is SGHNT and CDR2 is YYREEE (reference sequence). The CDR3 loop spans 16 amino acids. The germline V and J ends were trimmed by 4 bases and 4 bases, with 15 bases remaining between them. This CDR3 reads CASSEDSFKGANVLTF. DNA of the CDR3: TGTGCCAGCAGCGAGGACAGTTTTAAGGGGGCCAACGTCCTGACTTTC.

This clone has only a few counts. The gene calls are TRBV2 and TRBJ1-1; D gene unclear. V was cut by 6 bases and J by 2 bases, with 7 bases left in between. Germline loops: CDR1 SNHLY, CDR2 FYNNEI. The CDR3 has 12 amino acids. CDR3 residues: CASSSPNTEAFF. In DNA, the CDR3 is TGTGCCAGCAGCTCCCCTAACACTGAAGCTTTCTTT. Full variable domain (missing parts from reference TRBV2 and TRBJ1-1): EPEVTQTPSHQVTQMGQEVILRCVPISNHLYFYWYRQILGQKVEFLVSFYNNEISEKSEIFDDQFSVERPDGSNFTLKIRSTKLEDSAMYFCASSSPNTEAFFGQGTRLTVV.

The chain recombines TRBV27 with TRBJ1-6; TRBD1 aligns across 11 bases. This CDR3 has 15 residues. The V segment lost 5 bases and the J segment 9 bases; nucleotides outside the gene matches: 6. The germline V gene has CDR1 MNHEY and CDR2 SMNVEV (reference sequence). The CDR3: CASSPGTGGTSPLHF. CDR3 DNA: TGTGCCAGCAGTCCCGGGACAGGGGGAACTTCACCCCTCCACTTT.

The rearrangement uses TRBV19 and TRBJ2-2, with 11 bases lining up with TRBD2. In germline, CDR1 is LNHDA, CDR2 SQIVND (reference sequence). This CDR3 is built from 16 residues. J lost 1 base, V lost 5 bases, and 3 bases had no gene match. CDR3: CASSSTSGVNTGELFF. CDR3 coding DNA: TGTGCCAGTAGTTCGACTAGCGGGGTGAACACCGGGGAGCTGTTTTTT.

The chain carries TRBV6-5 and TRBJ2-7; no reliable D call. Germline V gene data show CDR1 as MNHEY and CDR2 as SVGAGI. The CDR3 is made up of 12 amino acids. Trimming cost V 6 bases and J 7 bases, with 13 bases left between them. CDR3 DNA sequence: TGTGCCAGCAGCACACGCATGAGAGAGCAGTACTTC. Protein: CASSTRMREQYF.